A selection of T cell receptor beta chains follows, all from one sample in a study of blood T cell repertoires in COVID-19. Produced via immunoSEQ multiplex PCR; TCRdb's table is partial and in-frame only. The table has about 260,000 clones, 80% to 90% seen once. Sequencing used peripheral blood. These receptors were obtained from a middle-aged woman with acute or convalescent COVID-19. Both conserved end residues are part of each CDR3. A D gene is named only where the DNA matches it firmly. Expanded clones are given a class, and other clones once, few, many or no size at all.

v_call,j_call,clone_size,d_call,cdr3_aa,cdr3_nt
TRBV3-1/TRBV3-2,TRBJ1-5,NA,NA,CASSQGGGNNQPQHF,TGTGCCAGCAGCCAAGGAGGCGGGAACAATCAGCCCCAGCATTTT
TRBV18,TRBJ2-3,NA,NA,CASSTGTDTQYF,TGTGCCAGCTCAACCGGGACAGATACGCAGTATTTT
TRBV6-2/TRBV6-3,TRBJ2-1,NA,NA,CASSPRENEQFF,TGTGCCAGCAGTCCAAGAGAGAATGAGCAGTTCTTC
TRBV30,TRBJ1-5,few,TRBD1,CAWSPGTGNQPQHF,TGTGCCTGGAGTCCCGGGACAGGAAATCAGCCCCAGCATTTT
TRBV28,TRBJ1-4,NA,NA,CASSFGLSNEKLFF,TGTGCCAGCAGTTTCGGACTGAGTAATGAAAAACTGTTTTTT
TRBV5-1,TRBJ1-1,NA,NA,CASSLGQGYTEAFF,TGCGCCAGCAGCTTGGGGCAGGGTTACACTGAAGCTTTCTTT
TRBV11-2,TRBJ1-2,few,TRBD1,CASSRGQGPNYGYTF,TGTGCCAGCAGCCGAGGACAGGGGCCTAACTATGGCTACACCTTC
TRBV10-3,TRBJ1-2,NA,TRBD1,CAISEVEGATNGYTF,TGTGCCATCAGTGAAGTTGAGGGGGCCACAAATGGCTACACCTTC
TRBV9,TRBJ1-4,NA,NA,CASSEEGYEKLFF,TGTGCCAGCAGCGAGGAGGGGTATGAAAAACTGTTTTTT
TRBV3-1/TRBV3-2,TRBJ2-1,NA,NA,CASSGQDNEQFF,TGTGCCAGCAGCGGCCAGGATAATGAGCAGTTCTTC
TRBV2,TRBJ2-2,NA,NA,CASGDFENTGELFF,TGTGCCAGCGGGGACTTTGAGAACACCGGGGAGCTGTTTTTT
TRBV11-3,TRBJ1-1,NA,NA,CASSLGGGAETEAFF,TGTGCCAGCAGCTTAGGCGGAGGGGCGGAGACTGAAGCTTTCTTT
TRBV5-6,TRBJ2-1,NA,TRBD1,CASSLGTANNEQFF,TGTGCCAGCAGCCTTGGGACAGCTAACAATGAGCAGTTCTTC
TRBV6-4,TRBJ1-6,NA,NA,CASSDVQGDNSPLHF,TGTGCCAGCAGTGATGTACAGGGCGATAATTCACCCCTCCACTTT
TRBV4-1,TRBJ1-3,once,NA,CASSQGGSSGNTIYF,TGCGCCAGCAGCCAAGGGGGCAGCTCTGGAAACACCATATATTTT
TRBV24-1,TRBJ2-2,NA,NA,CATSVEGGTGELFF,TGTGCCACCAGTGTGGAGGGCGGCACCGGGGAGCTGTTTTTT
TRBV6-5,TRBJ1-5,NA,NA,CASSNRAGNQPQHF,TGTGCCAGCAGCAACAGGGCAGGGAATCAGCCCCAGCATTTT
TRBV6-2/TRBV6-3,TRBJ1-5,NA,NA,CASSGWGRDQPQHF,TGTGCCAGCAGCGGATGGGGGAGGGATCAGCCCCAGCATTTT
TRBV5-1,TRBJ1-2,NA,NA,CASSLASGYGYTF,TGCGCCAGCAGCTTGGCGTCAGGCTATGGCTACACCTTC
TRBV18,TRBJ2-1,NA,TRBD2,CASATGLASYNEQFF,TGTGCCAGCGCAACAGGACTAGCATCCTACAATGAGCAGTTCTTC
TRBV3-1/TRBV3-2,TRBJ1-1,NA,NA,CASSVWGGVTEAFF,TGTGCCAGCAGCGTATGGGGGGGTGTCACTGAAGCTTTCTTT
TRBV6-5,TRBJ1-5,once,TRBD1,CASSEGQGGNQPQHF,TGTGCCAGCAGCGAGGGACAGGGAGGCAATCAGCCCCAGCATTTT
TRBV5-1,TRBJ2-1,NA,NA,CASSLPGDEQFF,TGCGCCAGCAGCCTCCCGGGGGATGAGCAGTTCTTC
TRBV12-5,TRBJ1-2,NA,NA,CASGLAQSRGYTF,TGTGCTAGTGGTTTGGCACAGAGCCGCGGCTACACCTTC
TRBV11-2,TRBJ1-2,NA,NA,CASSLYGAGGYTF,TGTGCCAGCAGCTTGTACGGTGCCGGGGGCTACACCTTC